This T cell receptor beta chain was retrieved from a study of blood T cell repertoires in COVID-19. Whole-study context: PBMCs, B-cell-depleted T cells, or T cells were the source of the cDNA or gDNA that made up the material.

In the original processing: Reference gene primer amplification gave estimated nucleated cell counts. The method was immunoSEQ multiplex PCR; TCRdb's version includes in-frame clones alone and lacks a portion of them. That table is the source of V, J and clone size, and D and trimming were worked out from the DNA. The sample shows approximately 60,000 clones, about 78% of them seen only once. With respect to this clone: An end of the junction differs from the germline gene, which may be a read error.

Sequencing used peripheral blood. This clonotype originated in an elderly woman with acute or convalescent COVID-19.

The CDR3 nucleotides are TGTGCCAGCAGCTACTATTTCGACAGCGAGAATCAGCCCCAGCATTTT. The encoded protein is CASSYYFDSENQPQHF. This rearrangement joins TRBV6-5 to TRBJ1-5; the D gene is possibly TRBD1 (5 bases). The CDR3 has 16 amino acids. Germline assignment: CDR1 MNHEY and CDR2 SVGAGI.